This TCR beta chain was recovered during a study of beta chain features in type 1 diabetes. Concerning this clone: Antigen unknown. Other DNA variants within this sample encode the same CDR3.

Trimming took 5 bases from V and 5 from J; bases not matched to a gene: 4. From germline, CDR1 is SGHNT and CDR2 YYREEE (reference sequence). The CDR3 totals 15 residues. Study observations and caveats: For Type 1 diabetes patients, all four CD4+ subsets carried TCRB CDR3s that were moderately but significantly shorter. Type 1 diabetes patients had VDJ junctions that carried fewer insertions and more deletions.

Investigators reverse transcribed all isolated RNA, so they sequenced expressed TCRB transcripts. Read counts averaged around 4 million for samples of naive, central memory and regulatory T cells. Profiled with immunoSEQ multiplex PCR; TCRdb holds only in-frame clones, not every one. The table lists more than 250,000 clones, roughly an eighth of them singletons. The material sequenced was naive CD4+ T cells from blood. V and J are TRBV5-4 and TRBJ2-5; TRBD2 matches 15 bases. This clonotype originated in a young man with type 1 diabetes. Here the CDR3 DNA reads TGTGCCAGCAGTTCCGGGACTAGCGGGAGGGAGACCCAGTACTTC. Encoded protein: CASSSGTSGRETQYF. Looking up the rest from reference TRBV5-4 and TRBJ2-5 gives the full variable domain: ETGVTQSPTHLIKTRGQQVTLRCSSQSGHNTVSWYQQALGQGPQFIFQYYREEENGRGNFPPRFSGLQFPNYSSELNVNALELDDSALYLCASSSGTSGRETQYFGPGTRLLVL.